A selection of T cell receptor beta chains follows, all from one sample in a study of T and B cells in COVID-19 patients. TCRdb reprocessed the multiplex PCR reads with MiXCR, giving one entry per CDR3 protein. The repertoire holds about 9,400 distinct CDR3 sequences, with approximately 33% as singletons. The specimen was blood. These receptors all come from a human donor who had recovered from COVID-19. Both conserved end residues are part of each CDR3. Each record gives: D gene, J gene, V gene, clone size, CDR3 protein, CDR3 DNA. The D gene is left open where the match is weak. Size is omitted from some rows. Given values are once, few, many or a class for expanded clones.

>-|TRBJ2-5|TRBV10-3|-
CASSADRNQETQYF
TGTGCCAGCAGTGCCGACAGAAACCAAGAGACCCAGTACTTC
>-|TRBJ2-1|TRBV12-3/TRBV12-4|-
CASSLPQGNNEQFF
TGTGCCAGCAGTTTACCGCAGGGTAACAATGAGCAGTTCTTC
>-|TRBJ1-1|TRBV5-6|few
CASSLEVGLTEAFF
TGTGCCAGCAGCTTGGAGGTAGGGTTAACTGAAGCTTTCTTT
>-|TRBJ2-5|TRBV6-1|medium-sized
CASSEQGETQYF
TGTGCCAGCAGTGAGCAAGGGGAGACCCAGTACTTC
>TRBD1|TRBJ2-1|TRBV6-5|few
CASSYPGTGVNEQFF
TGTGCCAGCAGTTACCCCGGGACAGGGGTCAATGAGCAGTTCTTC
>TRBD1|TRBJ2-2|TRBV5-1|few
CASIRDRLENTGELFF
TGCGCCAGCATCCGGGACAGGCTTGAGAACACCGGGGAGCTGTTTTTT
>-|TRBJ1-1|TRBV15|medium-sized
CATSRDRLNTEAFF
TGTGCCACCAGCAGAGACAGGCTGAACACTGAAGCTTTCTTT
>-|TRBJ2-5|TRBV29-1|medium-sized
CSVFGAPTETQYF
TGCAGCGTTTTCGGGGCCCCAACAGAGACCCAGTACTTC
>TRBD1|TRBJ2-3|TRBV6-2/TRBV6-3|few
CASRTPGQGSPTDTQYF
TGTGCCAGCAGAACTCCGGGACAGGGATCCCCCACAGATACGCAGTATTTT
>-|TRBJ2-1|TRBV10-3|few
CAISERVGYNMHEQFF
TGTGCCATCAGTGAGAGGGTCGGATACAATATGCATGAGCAGTTCTTC
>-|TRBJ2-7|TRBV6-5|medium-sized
CASRAVMGSYEQYF
TGTGCCAGCAGGGCGGTGATGGGCTCCTACGAGCAGTACTTC
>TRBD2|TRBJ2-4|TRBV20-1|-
CSARDPGLAGGQTKNIQYF
TGCAGTGCTAGGGACCCGGGACTAGCGGGGGGGCAGACCAAAAACATTCAGTACTTC
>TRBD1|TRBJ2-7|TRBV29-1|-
CSVAGTGVSYEQYF
TGCAGCGTCGCCGGGACAGGGGTTTCCTACGAGCAGTACTTC
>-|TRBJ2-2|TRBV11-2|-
CASSSRGWGLNTGELFF
TGTGCCAGCAGCAGCAGGGGTTGGGGACTTAACACCGGGGAGCTGTTTTTT
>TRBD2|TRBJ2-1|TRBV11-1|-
CASSPPGGPKEQFF
TGTGCCAGCAGTCCTCCGGGGGGGCCAAAAGAGCAGTTCTTC
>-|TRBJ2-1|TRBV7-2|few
CASSLASAGYNEQFF
TGTGCCAGCAGCTTAGCGTCGGCAGGGTACAATGAGCAGTTCTTC
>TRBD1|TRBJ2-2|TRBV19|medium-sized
CASSPRGRYGELFF
TGTGCCAGTAGTCCCAGGGGGCGGTACGGGGAGCTGTTTTTT
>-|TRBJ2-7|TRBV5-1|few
CASSLGSSYEQYF
TGCGCCAGCAGCTTGGGCAGCTCCTACGAGCAGTACTTC
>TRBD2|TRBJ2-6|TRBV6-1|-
CASGLERGSGANVLTF
TGTGCCAGCGGTCTAGAGCGGGGGTCCGGGGCCAACGTCCTGACTTTC
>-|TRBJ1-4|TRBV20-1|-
CSARSREKLFF
TGCAGTGCTAGATCCCGGGAAAAACTGTTTTTT
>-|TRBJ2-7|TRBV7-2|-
CASSLRGVEYEQYF
TGTGCCAGCAGCTTAAGAGGGGTGGAGTACGAGCAGTACTTC
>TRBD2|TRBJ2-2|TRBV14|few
CASSPSGAGTGELFF
TGTGCCAGCAGCCCTAGCGGGGCGGGGACCGGGGAGCTGTTTTTT